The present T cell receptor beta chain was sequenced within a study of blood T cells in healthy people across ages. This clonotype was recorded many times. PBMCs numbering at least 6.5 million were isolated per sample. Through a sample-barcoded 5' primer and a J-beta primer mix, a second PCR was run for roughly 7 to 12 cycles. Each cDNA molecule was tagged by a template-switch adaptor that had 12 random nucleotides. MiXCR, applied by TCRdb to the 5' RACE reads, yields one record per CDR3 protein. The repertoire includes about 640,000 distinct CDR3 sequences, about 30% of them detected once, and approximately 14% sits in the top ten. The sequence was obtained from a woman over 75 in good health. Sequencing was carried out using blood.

This CDR3 reads CASSLGAIKRQYF. The CDR3 DNA reads TGTGCCAGCAGCTTGGGGGCTATAAAACGGCAGTACTTC. The chain joins TRBV5-6 to TRBJ2-7, with D hard to call. This CDR3 has 13 residues. V lost 0 bases and J 9 bases, leaving 13 bases between the germline ends. The V gene's germline CDR1 is SGHDT and CDR2 YYEEEE.